These 28 T cell receptor beta chains share one sample of origin, sequenced in a study of CDR3 diversity in severe acne. TCRdb re-called the PCR reads with MiXCR, one entry per CDR3 protein. The sample lists more than 85,000 distinct CDR3 sequences, under 60% occurring once. The sequenced material came from blood. The origin of the receptors is a male donor with acne.

Many counts were recorded for this clonotype. The chain uses TRBV5-1 and TRBJ2-1; 8 nucleotides match TRBD1. The V gene's germline CDR1 is SGHRS and CDR2 YFSETQ. CDR3 length equals 15 residues. V was clipped by 2 bases and J by 3 bases; unmatched bases: 4. CDR3 sequence reads: CASSFATGDYNEQFF. Here the CDR3 DNA reads TGCGCCAGCAGCTTTGCGACAGGGGACTACAATGAGCAGTTCTTC.

This clonotype was counted at least ten times. The CDR3 DNA sequence: TGTGCCAGCAGACAAACACGACAGGATGCCCACGAGCAGTACTTC. Protein product: CASRQTRQDAHEQYF. The chain couples TRBV2 to TRBJ2-7, with TRBD1 as a possible D gene (6 bases). CDR1 and CDR2 (germline): SNHLY, FYNNEI. Between the trimmed V and J ends, which lost 6 bases and 5 bases, there was a span of 20 bases. The CDR3 consists of 15 residues.

At least ten counts were recorded for this clonotype. The chain combines TRBV10-3 with TRBJ2-7, with 8 nucleotides matching TRBD1. Germline assignment: CDR1 ENHRY and CDR2 SYGVKD. The CDR3 has 14 amino acids. Trimming at V came to 6 bases and at J to 3 bases, leaving 7 bases not matched to a gene. The DNA for the CDR3 is TGTGCCATCAGCTTCTCGGACAGGGACTACGAGCAGTACGTC. Amino acids: CAISFSDRDYEQYV.

To note about this clonotype: Just one base apart from a much larger clone, this may be a read error. CDR3 residues: CVSSFLAGGLSETQYF. DNA of the CDR3: TGTGTCAGCAGTTTCTTAGCGGGAGGGTTAAGTGAGACCCAGTACTTC. This chain links TRBV12-3 or TRBV12-4 with TRBJ2-5; 11 nucleotides agree with TRBD2. The CDR3 length is 16 residues.

This clonotype has more than one count but fewer than ten. The chain has TRBV7-3 and TRBJ2-1, with 16 bases identical to TRBD2. V was clipped by 8 bases and J by 4 bases; unmatched bases: 2. The CDR3 covers 15 residues. CDR1 and CDR2 from the germline V gene are SGHTA and FQGTGA. The CDR3 nucleotides read TGTGCCAGCTGGGGACTAGCGGGAGGGTACAATGAGCAGTTCTTC. This encodes CASWGLAGGYNEQFF.

The rearrangement links TRBV6-2 or TRBV6-3 to TRBJ2-7; 9 bases agree with TRBD2. Per the germline V gene, CDR1 is MNHEY and CDR2 is SVGEGT. CDR3 length: 15 residues. V was clipped by 5 bases and J by 5 bases; unmatched bases: 10. The CDR3 protein is CASSPSLAGVHEQYF. CDR3 bases: TGTGCCAGCAGTCCCTCACTAGCGGGTGTCCACGAGCAGTACTTC.

The CDR3 region is CASSLAALSYEQYF. The CDR3, as DNA: TGTGCCAGCAGCTTAGCGGCCCTTTCCTACGAGCAGTACTTC. V and J are TRBV5-5 and TRBJ2-7; D possibly corresponds to TRBD2 (5 bases). The germline gives CDR1 SGHKS, CDR2 YYEKEE (reference sequence). The V and J ends lost 2 bases and 1 base respectively, with 10 bases between them. This CDR3 has 14 amino acids. The variable domain in full, completed from reference TRBV5-5 and TRBJ2-7, reads DAGVTQSPTHLIKTRGQQVTLRCSPISGHKSVSWYQQVLGQGPQFIFQYYEKEERGRGNFPDRFSARQFPNYSSELNVNALLLGDSALYLCASSLAALSYEQYFGPGTRLTVT.

On this clonotype: A read error is possible here, since a much larger clone lies one base away. The chain joins TRBV5-1 to TRBJ2-3, with no clear D. CDR3 length: 13 residues. Germline CDR1 is SGHRS and CDR2 is YFSETQ. The CDR3 spells CASSHDNTDTKYF. CDR3 nucleotides: TGCGCCAGCAGCCATGACAACACAGATACGAAGTATTTT.

This clonotype was detected ten times or more. V gene TRBV9 combines with J gene TRBJ2-1; 13 nucleotides line up with TRBD2. This CDR3 has 15 residues. Trimming at V came to 0 bases and at J to 9 bases, leaving 3 bases not matched to a gene. CDR1 is SGDLS, CDR2 YYNGEE, per germline. The CDR3 DNA reads as TGTGCCAGCAGCGTAGCTGGGACTAGCGGGGCTGAGCAGTTCTTC. Translation: CASSVAGTSGAEQFF.

This clonotype was counted many times. The chain has TRBV24-1 and TRBJ2-2; D possibly corresponds to TRBD2 (5 bases). Germline CDR1 KGHDR, CDR2 SFDVKD. V was trimmed by 4 bases and J by 4 bases, leaving 12 bases between them. This CDR3 comprises 15 residues. This CDR3 is CATSDPLAGTGELFF. The DNA for the CDR3 is TGTGCCACCAGTGACCCGTTGGCGGGCACCGGGGAGCTGTTTTTT.

This clonotype was detected a few times. The chain is built from TRBV10-1 and TRBJ2-2, with no clear D. Between the trimmed V and J ends, which lost 3 bases and 7 bases, there was a span of 12 bases. The CDR3 is 14 residues long. Germline V CDR1 and CDR2: WNHNN, SYGVQD (reference sequence). CDR3 sequence reads: CASSDIGSGGELFF. The CDR3 nucleotides are TGCGCCAGCAGTGACATAGGGTCCGGCGGGGAGCTGTTTTTT.

The chain has TRBV7-9 and TRBJ1-1, with D uncertain. The ends were cut back, 6 bases at V and 3 bases at J, with 17 bases in the middle. This CDR3 has 15 residues. From germline, CDR1 is SEHNR and CDR2 FQNEAQ (reference sequence). The CDR3 region is CASRGTGPWDTEAFF. The CDR3 DNA is TGTGCCAGCAGAGGAACCGGGCCCTGGGACACTGAAGCTTTCTTT.

This clonotype was seen at least ten times. The genes are TRBV7-2 and TRBJ2-2; no clear D. The CDR3 consists of 9 residues. Germline-derived CDR1 and CDR2 are SGHTA and FQGNSA. In DNA form, the CDR3 reads TGTGCGAACACCGGGGAGCTGTTTTTT. Amino acids: CANTGELFF.

In the case of this clonotype: A much larger clone lies a single base off, so this may be a read error. The chain joins TRBV19 to TRBJ1-1, with TRBD1 matching over 7 bases. The germline CDR1 and CDR2 sequences are LNHDA and SQIVND (reference sequence). The CDR3 has 14 amino acids. CDR3 residues: CASGIGTANTEAFF. The CDR3 DNA reads as TGTGCCAGTGGTATAGGGACAGCGAACACTGAAGCTTTCTTT.

A note on this clonotype: The conserved final phenylalanine or tryptophan is absent from the CDR3, which likely points to a read error. The chain has TRBV7-2 and TRBJ1-6; D is possibly TRBD1 (5 bases). Per germline, CDR1 SGHTA and CDR2 FQGNSA. This CDR3 is 15 amino acids long. This CDR3 reads CASSLDRPTVSPLHL. CDR3 bases: TGTGCCAGTAGCTTAGACAGACCGACGGTTTCACCCCTCCACCTT.

This clonotype showed up just a few times. This rearrangement joins TRBV20-1 to TRBJ2-3, with a tentative D call TRBD2 (6 bases). The CDR3 loop spans 16 amino acids. Germline CDR1 and CDR2: DFQATT and SNEGSKA (reference sequence). The V gene lost 1 base and the J gene lost 6 bases, with 20 bases spanning the gap. For the CDR3, the DNA is TGCAGTGCTAGAGGCCTTCAGGCTAAGGAGGGTGATACGCAGTATTTT. This codes for CSARGLQAKEGDTQYF.

The table lists this clonotype with many counts. The genes are TRBV5-1 and TRBJ1-1; the match to TRBD1 covers 7 bases. J was trimmed by 6 bases and V by 4 bases; bases with no gene match: 3. The CDR3 sequence is 12 residues long. The germline CDR1 and CDR2 sequences are SGHRS and YFSETQ. In DNA, the CDR3 is TGCGCCAGCAGCAGACAGGGTCCTGAAGCTTTCTTT. Its protein product is CASSRQGPEAFF.

This clonotype was observed a single time. The genes are TRBV5-5 and TRBJ1-4; TRBD1 is a possible D gene (5 bases). The CDR3 is 18 amino acids. The ends were cut back, 2 bases at V and 3 bases at J, with 20 bases in the middle. Germline V gene data show CDR1 as SGHKS and CDR2 as YYEKEE (reference sequence). The CDR3 bases are TGTGCCAGCAGCTTTGGAGGGCAGGGAGGTGCGGCTAATGAAAAACTGTTTTTT. Encoded protein: CASSFGGQGGAANEKLFF.

This clonotype was detected ten times or more. The chain joins TRBV19 to TRBJ2-3, with D maybe TRBD1 (5 bases). The V end lost 4 bases, the J end lost 1 base, and 12 bases lay between the germline ends. The CDR3 has 15 residues. Germline-derived CDR1 and CDR2 are LNHDA and SQIVND (reference sequence). The CDR3 region has the DNA TGTGCCAGTAGTACCAAAAAACAGGGCACAGATACGCAGTATTTT. Its protein is CASSTKKQGTDTQYF.

On this clonotype: One base away lies a much larger clone, so this may be a sequencing read error. This sequence joins TRBV9 and TRBJ2-5; D unclear. The CDR3 contains 15 residues. With 4 bases removed from V and 5 bases from J, the gap between germline ends came to 18 bases. Germline V gene lookup returns CDR1 SGDLS and CDR2 YYNGEE. This CDR3 is CASSSTIEVGETQYF. The DNA for the CDR3 is TGTGCCAGCAGCTCAACTATCGAGGTAGGGGAGACCCAGTACTTC.

The chain employs TRBV20-1 and TRBJ2-7; 14 bases fit TRBD2. From germline, CDR1 is DFQATT and CDR2 SNEGSKA (reference sequence). The CDR3 runs 15 residues. J was trimmed by 3 bases and V by 4 bases; bases with no gene match: 5. The CDR3 sequence is CSATTSGRAGYEQYF. The DNA of the CDR3 is TGCAGTGCTACGACTAGCGGGAGGGCCGGCTACGAGCAGTACTTC.

This clonotype was counted between two and nine times. Mismatch with germline at one junction end may stem from a read error. The chain combines TRBV7-9 with TRBJ2-2, with D unresolved. Per germline, CDR1 SEHNR and CDR2 FQNEAQ (reference sequence). The CDR3 length is 16 residues. The DNA of the CDR3 is TGCGCCAGCAGCCCCCAAGGCCCAGGCAACACCGGGGAGCTGTTTTTT. Protein product: CASSPQGPGNTGELFF.

In regard to this clonotype: This sequence may be a read error, since a much larger clone differs from it by one base. The conserved final phenylalanine or tryptophan is absent from the CDR3, which likely points to a read error. The CDR3 reads CASSLQGQTEAFL. The CDR3 DNA reads as TGTGCCAGCAGTCTACAGGGTCAGACTGAAGCTTTCCTT. J is TRBJ1-1 and V is TRBV6-5; D may be TRBD1 (6 bases). The CDR3 spans 13 residues. Germline CDR1 and CDR2: MNHEY and SVGAGI. V was clipped by 5 bases and J by 5 bases, with 12 bases between them.

The chain uses TRBV9 and TRBJ2-5; the D gene is possibly TRBD2 (5 bases). Germline CDR1 and CDR2: SGDLS and YYNGEE. Trimming left V 4 bases short and J 2 bases short, with 9 bases between. The CDR3 consists of 13 residues. CDR3 sequence reads: CASSRSGQETQYF. CDR3 nucleotides: TGTGCCAGCAGCCGGAGCGGTCAAGAGACCCAGTACTTC.

There are a few counts of this clonotype. This rearrangement joins TRBV6-1 to TRBJ2-1; 10 nucleotides line up with TRBD2. The CDR3 spans 15 residues. V shed 6 bases, J shed 5 bases, and the junction held 7 bases outside the gene matches. Germline CDR1 MNHNS, CDR2 SASEGT. CDR3 loop: CASSDLLAGDNEQFF. CDR3 coding DNA: TGTGCCAGCAGCGACCTCCTAGCGGGAGACAATGAGCAGTTCTTC.

This clonotype came up many times. The chain couples TRBV6-5 to TRBJ1-1, with D unresolved. The CDR3 is 15 amino acids. V was shortened by 0 bases and J by 0 bases, with 8 bases between the two germline ends. Per the germline V gene, CDR1 is MNHEY and CDR2 is SVGAGI. The DNA of the CDR3 is TGTGCCAGCAGTTACTCGGGTAACCTGAACACTGAAGCTTTCTTT. This encodes CASSYSGNLNTEAFF.

The V call is TRBV7-3, the J call TRBJ2-3; D might be TRBD1 or TRBD2, each matching 5 bases. V was trimmed by 5 bases and J by 2 bases, leaving 14 bases between them. The CDR3 is 15 residues long. Germline V lookup: CDR1 SGHTA, CDR2 FQGTGA. Written as DNA, the CDR3 is TGTGCCAGCAGCACCACCGGGACCTACACAGATACGCAGTATTTT. Its protein is CASSTTGTYTDTQYF.

The rearrangement links TRBV14 to TRBJ2-3; D may correspond to TRBD1 or TRBD2 (5 bases each). The length of the CDR3 is 14 residues. Germline CDR1 and CDR2: SGHDN and FVKESK. Trimming removed 5 bases from V and 0 bases from J, with 9 bases in between. CDR3 DNA sequence: TGTGCCAGCAGCGTAGGGGACAGCACAGATACGCAGTATTTT. Its protein is CASSVGDSTDTQYF.